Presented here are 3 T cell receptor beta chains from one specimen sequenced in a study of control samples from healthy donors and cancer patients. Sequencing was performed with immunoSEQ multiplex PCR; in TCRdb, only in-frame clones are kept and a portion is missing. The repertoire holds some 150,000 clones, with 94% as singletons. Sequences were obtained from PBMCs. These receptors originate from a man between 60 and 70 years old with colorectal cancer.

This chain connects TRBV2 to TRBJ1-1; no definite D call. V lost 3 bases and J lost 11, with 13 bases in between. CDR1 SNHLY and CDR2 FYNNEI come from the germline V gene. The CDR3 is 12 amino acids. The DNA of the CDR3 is TGTGCCAGCAGTGAGCTGTACAGTTTGGCTTTCTTT. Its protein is CASSELYSLAFF.

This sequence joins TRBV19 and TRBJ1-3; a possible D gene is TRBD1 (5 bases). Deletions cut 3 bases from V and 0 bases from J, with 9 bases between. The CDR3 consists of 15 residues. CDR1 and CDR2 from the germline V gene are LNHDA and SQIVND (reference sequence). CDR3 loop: CASSMTEDSGNTIYF. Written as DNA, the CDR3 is TGTGCCAGTAGTATGACAGAGGACTCTGGAAACACCATATATTTT.

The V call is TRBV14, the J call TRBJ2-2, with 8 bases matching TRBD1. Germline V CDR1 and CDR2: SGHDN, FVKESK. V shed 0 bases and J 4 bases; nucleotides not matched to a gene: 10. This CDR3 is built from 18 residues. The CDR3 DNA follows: TGTGCCAGCAGCCAAGATCCTCCCGACAGGGGAGGCACCGGGGAGCTGTTTTTT. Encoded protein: CASSQDPPDRGGTGELFF.